Listed below are T cell receptor beta chains from one sample, sequenced in a study of blood T cell repertoires in COVID-19. Method: immunoSEQ multiplex PCR; TCRdb's copy keeps in-frame clones and lacks some. The sample contains some 220,000 clones, around 91% of which appear only once. The specimen sequenced was PBMCs or T cells enriched from blood (not recorded which). The source of these receptors is a woman under 30 in a cohort exposed to, infected with or recovered from COVID-19 (not recorded which). Both conserved end residues are part of each CDR3. The D gene is left open where the match is weak. Size is omitted from some rows. Given values are once, few, many or a class for expanded clones.

TGTGCCAGCAGCCAAGATGGGGGGAGGACTGAAGCTTTCTTT,CASSQDGGRTEAFF,.,.,TRBV14,TRBJ1-1
TGTGCCAGCTCACCACTAGGGGGCGCGAACACCGGGGAGCTGTTTTTT,CASSPLGGANTGELFF,TRBD1,.,TRBV18,TRBJ2-2
TGTGCCACCAGTGATCGGGACTATGGCTACACCTTC,CATSDRDYGYTF,.,.,TRBV24-1,TRBJ1-2
TGTGCCAGCAGCCAAGATGAGGCTAGCGGGAGGTATACCGGGGAGCTGTTTTTT,CASSQDEASGRYTGELFF,TRBD2,.,TRBV3-1/TRBV3-2,TRBJ2-2
TGTGCCAGCAGCCAAGCAGGGTCAAGTGGCTACACCTTC,CASSQAGSSGYTF,.,.,TRBV3-1/TRBV3-2,TRBJ1-2
TGTGCCAGCAGCACGGGACTAGCGGAGACCAATGAGCAGTTCTTC,CASSTGLAETNEQFF,TRBD2,.,TRBV5-4,TRBJ2-1
TGTGCCAGCAGCCCGGGACAAGATTCACCCCTCCACTTT,CASSPGQDSPLHF,.,.,TRBV5-4,TRBJ1-6
TGCGCCAGCAGCTTCGGACAGGCGGGAAACACCATATATTTT,CASSFGQAGNTIYF,TRBD1,.,TRBV5-1,TRBJ1-3
TGTGCCAGCAGTTACGGGGACAGAAGCGAGCAGTACTTC,CASSYGDRSEQYF,TRBD1,once,TRBV27,TRBJ2-7
TGTGCCAGCAGCGTAGCGGGGGGGAGGGCCTCTTACGACACCGGGGAGCTGTTTTTT,CASSVAGGRASYDTGELFF,TRBD2,.,TRBV9,TRBJ2-2
TGTGCCAGCAGCACCAGCGGGGCCAACACCGGGGAGCTGTTTTTT,CASSTSGANTGELFF,TRBD2,.,TRBV11-2,TRBJ2-2
TGTGCCAGCAGTTCCCAAGCGGGGGGGAACACCGGGGAGCTGTTTTTT,CASSSQAGGNTGELFF,TRBD2,once,TRBV28,TRBJ2-2